This TCR beta chain was captured in a study of blood T cell repertoires in COVID-19. Study-level background: Both acute and convalescent COVID-19 samples were obtained from the United States, Italy and Spain. PBMCs, B-cell-depleted T cells, or T cells were the source of the cDNA or gDNA that made up the material.

Clones were sequenced by immunoSEQ multiplex PCR, and TCRdb holds only the in-frame ones, with some missing. Of 250,000 to 350,000 clones in the sample, around 91% are singletons; the top ten hold around 13%. This clonotype originated in a woman aged 55-70 years with acute or convalescent COVID-19. The sequenced sample was peripheral blood.

CDR3 loop: CASSQGLLPNSPLHF. The DNA for the CDR3 is TGTGCCAGCAGCCAAGGATTGCTACCCAATTCACCCCTCCACTTT. The chain employs TRBV3-1 (or the pseudogene TRBV3-2) and TRBJ1-6; D unclear. This CDR3 contains 15 residues. Germline CDR1 is LGHDT and CDR2 is YNNKEL (reference sequence). Trimming removed 1 base from V and 7 bases from J, with 11 bases in between.